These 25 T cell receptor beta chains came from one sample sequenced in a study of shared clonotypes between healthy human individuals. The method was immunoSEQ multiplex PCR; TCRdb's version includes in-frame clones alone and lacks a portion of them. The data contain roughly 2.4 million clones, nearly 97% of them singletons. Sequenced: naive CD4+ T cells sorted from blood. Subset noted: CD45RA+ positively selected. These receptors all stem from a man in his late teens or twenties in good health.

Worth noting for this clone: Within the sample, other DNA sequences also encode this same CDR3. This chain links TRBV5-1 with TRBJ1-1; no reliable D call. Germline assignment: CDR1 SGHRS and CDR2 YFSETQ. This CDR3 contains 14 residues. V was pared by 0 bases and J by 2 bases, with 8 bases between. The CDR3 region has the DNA TGCGCCAGCAGCTTGGCCGGTACTAACACTGAAGCTTTCTTT. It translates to CASSLAGTNTEAFF.

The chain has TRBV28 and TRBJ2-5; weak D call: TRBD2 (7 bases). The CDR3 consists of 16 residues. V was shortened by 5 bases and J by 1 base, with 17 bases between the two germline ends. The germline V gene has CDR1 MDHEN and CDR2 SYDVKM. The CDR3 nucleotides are TGTGCCAGCAGTCCTGGGGGGGGGCCACCCCAAGAGACCCAGTACTTC. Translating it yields CASSPGGGPPQETQYF.

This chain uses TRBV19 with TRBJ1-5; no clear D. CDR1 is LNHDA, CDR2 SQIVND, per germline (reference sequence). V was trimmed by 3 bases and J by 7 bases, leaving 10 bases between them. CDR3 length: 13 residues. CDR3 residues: CASSMEGRQPQHF. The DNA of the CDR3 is TGTGCCAGTAGTATGGAGGGCCGCCAGCCCCAGCATTTT.

The CDR3 nucleotides are TGTGCCAGCACTCTCAATCAGCCCCAGCATTTT. This translates into CASTLNQPQHF. The chain joins TRBV6-4 to TRBJ1-5, with D hard to call. Germline V gene lookup returns CDR1 MRHNA and CDR2 SNTAGT. The CDR3 has 11 residues. V lost 7 bases and J lost 3, with 4 bases in between.

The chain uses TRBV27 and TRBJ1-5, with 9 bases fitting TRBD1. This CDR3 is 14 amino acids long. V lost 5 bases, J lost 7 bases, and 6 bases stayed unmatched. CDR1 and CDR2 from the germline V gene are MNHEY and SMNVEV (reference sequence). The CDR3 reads CASSPQGARQPQHF. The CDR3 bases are TGTGCCAGCAGTCCACAGGGGGCACGGCAGCCCCAGCATTTT.

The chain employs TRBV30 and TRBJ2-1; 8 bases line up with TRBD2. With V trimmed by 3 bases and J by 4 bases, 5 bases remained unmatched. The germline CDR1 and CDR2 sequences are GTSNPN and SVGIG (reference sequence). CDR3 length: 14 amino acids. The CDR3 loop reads CAWRELAGYNEQFF. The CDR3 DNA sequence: TGTGCCTGGAGGGAGCTAGCGGGTTACAATGAGCAGTTCTTC.

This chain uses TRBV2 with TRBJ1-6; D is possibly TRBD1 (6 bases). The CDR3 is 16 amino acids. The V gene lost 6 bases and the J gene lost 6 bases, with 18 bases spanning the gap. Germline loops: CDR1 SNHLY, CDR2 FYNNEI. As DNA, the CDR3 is TGTGCCAGCAGGGACTTCCGGGACATTTTTAATTCACCCCTCCACTTT. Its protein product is CASRDFRDIFNSPLHF. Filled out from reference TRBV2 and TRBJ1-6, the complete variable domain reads EPEVTQTPSHQVTQMGQEVILRCVPISNHLYFYWYRQILGQKVEFLVSFYNNEISEKSEIFDDQFSVERPDGSNFTLKIRSTKLEDSAMYFCASRDFRDIFNSPLHFGNGTRLTVT.

CDR3 region: CASRLGPENIQYF. In nucleotides, the CDR3 is TGCGCCAGCAGACTAGGGCCCGAAAACATTCAGTACTTC. This chain connects TRBV10-2 to TRBJ2-4; weak D call: TRBD2 (5 bases). Germline V gene sequence: CDR1 WSHSY, CDR2 SAAADI. V shed 6 bases and J shed 5 bases, with 11 bases lying between them. CDR3 length: 13 amino acids.

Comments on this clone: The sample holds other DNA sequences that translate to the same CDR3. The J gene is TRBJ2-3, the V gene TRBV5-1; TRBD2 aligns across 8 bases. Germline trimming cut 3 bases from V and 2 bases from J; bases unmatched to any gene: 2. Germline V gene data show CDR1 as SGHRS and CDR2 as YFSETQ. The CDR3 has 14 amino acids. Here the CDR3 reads CASSSGLVTDTQYF. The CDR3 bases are TGCGCCAGCAGCTCGGGACTAGTCACAGATACGCAGTATTTT. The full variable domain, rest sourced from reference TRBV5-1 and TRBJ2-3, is KAGVTQTPRYLIKTRGQQVTLSCSPISGHRSVSWYQQTPGQGLQFLFEYFSETQRNKGNFPGRFSGRQFSNSRSEMNVSTLELGDSALYLCASSSGLVTDTQYFGPGTRLTVL.

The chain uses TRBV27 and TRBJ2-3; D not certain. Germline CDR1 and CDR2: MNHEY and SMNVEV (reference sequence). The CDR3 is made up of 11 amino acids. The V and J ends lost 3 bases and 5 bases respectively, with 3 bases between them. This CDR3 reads CASSFKDTQYF. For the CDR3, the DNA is TGTGCCAGCAGTTTTAAAGATACGCAGTATTTT.

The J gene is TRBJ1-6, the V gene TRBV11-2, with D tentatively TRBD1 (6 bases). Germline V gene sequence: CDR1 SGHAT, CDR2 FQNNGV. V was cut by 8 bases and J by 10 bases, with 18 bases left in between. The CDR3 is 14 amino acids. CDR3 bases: TGTGCCAGCGTCGCGAGGGGGGCATACTCACCCCTCCACTTT. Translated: CASVARGAYSPLHF. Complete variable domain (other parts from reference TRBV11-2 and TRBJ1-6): EAGVAQSPRYKIIEKRQSVAFWCNPISGHATLYWYQQILGQGPKLLIQFQNNGVVDDSQLPKDRFSAERLKGVDSTLKIQPAKLEDSAVYLCASVARGAYSPLHFGNGTRLTVT.

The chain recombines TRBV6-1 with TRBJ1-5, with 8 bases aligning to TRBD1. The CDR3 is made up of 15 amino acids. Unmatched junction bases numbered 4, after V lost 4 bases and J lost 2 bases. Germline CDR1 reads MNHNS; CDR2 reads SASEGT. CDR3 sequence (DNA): TGTGCCAGCAGTGCCATGACAGGGGGCAATCAGCCCCAGCATTTT. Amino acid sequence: CASSAMTGGNQPQHF.

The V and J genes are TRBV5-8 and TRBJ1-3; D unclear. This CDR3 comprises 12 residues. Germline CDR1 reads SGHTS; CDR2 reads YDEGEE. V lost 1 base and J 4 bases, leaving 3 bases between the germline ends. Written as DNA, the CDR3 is TGTGCCAGCAGCTTGCGCGGAAACACCATATATTTT. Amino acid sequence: CASSLRGNTIYF.

DNA for the CDR3: TGTGCCAGCAGCTTTAGCCAGATCACCGGGGAGCTGTTTTTT. Protein: CASSFSQITGELFF. The chain is built from TRBV7-9 and TRBJ2-2; D is undetermined. This CDR3 region has 14 residues. Germline CDR1 and CDR2: SEHNR and FQNEAQ (reference sequence). Trimming left V 3 bases short and J 4 bases short, with 9 bases between.

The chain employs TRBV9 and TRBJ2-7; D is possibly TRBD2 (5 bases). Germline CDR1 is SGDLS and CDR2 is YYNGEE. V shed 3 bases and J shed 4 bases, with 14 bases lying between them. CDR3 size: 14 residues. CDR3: CASSAGIYGYEQYF. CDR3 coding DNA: TGTGCCAGCAGCGCCGGGATTTACGGGTACGAGCAGTACTTC.

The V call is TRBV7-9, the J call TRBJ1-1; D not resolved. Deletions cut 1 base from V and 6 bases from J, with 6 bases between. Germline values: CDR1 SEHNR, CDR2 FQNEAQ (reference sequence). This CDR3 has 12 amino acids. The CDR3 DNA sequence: TGTGCCAGCAGCTTAGTAATCTCTGAAGCTTTCTTT. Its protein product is CASSLVISEAFF.

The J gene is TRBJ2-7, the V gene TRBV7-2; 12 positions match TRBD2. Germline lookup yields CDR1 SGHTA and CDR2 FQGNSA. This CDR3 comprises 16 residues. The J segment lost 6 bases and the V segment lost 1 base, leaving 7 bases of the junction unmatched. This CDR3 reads CASSLGRLAGASEQYF. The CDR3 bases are TGTGCCAGCAGCTTAGGCCGACTAGCGGGGGCGAGCGAGCAGTACTTC.

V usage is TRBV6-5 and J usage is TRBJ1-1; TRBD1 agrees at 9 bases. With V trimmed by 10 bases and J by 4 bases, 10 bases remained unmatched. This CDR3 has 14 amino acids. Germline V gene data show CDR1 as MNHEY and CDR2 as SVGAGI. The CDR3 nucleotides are TGTGCCACTTTACAGGGGGCGTCGGGCACTGAAGCTTTCTTT. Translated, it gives CATLQGASGTEAFF.

DNA of the CDR3: TGTGCCAGCCGTCCCTCCGGGGCTGACTACGAGCAGTACTTC. It is translated as CASRPSGADYEQYF. The chain links TRBV28 to TRBJ2-7, with D perhaps given as TRBD1 or TRBD2 (5 bases each). CDR3 length: 14 amino acids. The ends were cut back, 8 bases at V and 3 bases at J, with 17 bases in the middle. Germline CDR1 is MDHEN and CDR2 is SYDVKM.

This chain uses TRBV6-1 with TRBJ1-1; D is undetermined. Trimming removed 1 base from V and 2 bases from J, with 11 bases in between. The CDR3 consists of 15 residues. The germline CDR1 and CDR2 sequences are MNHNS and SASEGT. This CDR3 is CASSEESQLNTEAFF. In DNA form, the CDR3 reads TGTGCCAGCAGTGAAGAGTCTCAGCTAAACACTGAAGCTTTCTTT.

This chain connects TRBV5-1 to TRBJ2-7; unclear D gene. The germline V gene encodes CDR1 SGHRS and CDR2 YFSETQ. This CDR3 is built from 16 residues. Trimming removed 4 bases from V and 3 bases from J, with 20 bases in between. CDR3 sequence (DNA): TGCGCCAGCAGCCCGGACGGTGCAGTGGTCTACTACGAGCAGTACTTC. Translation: CASSPDGAVVYYEQYF.

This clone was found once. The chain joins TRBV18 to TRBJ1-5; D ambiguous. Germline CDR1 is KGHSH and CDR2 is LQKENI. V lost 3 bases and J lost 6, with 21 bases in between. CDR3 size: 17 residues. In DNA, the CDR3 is TGTGCCAGCTCACCTTCCCTTCTGACCGCGGCGGGTCAGCCCCAGCATTTT. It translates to CASSPSLLTAAGQPQHF.

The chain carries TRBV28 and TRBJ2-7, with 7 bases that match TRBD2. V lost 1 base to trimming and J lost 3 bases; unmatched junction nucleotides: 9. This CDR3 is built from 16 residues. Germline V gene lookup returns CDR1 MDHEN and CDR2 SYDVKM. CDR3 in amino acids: CASSLLGDYKGYEQYF. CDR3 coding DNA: TGTGCCAGCAGTTTATTAGGGGACTATAAAGGCTACGAGCAGTACTTC.

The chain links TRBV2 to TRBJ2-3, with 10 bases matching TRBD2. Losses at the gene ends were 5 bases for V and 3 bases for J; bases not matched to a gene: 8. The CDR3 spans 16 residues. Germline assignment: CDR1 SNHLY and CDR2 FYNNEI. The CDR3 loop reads CASSSKTSGVTDTQYF. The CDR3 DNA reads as TGTGCCAGCAGTTCAAAAACTAGCGGGGTGACAGATACGCAGTATTTT.

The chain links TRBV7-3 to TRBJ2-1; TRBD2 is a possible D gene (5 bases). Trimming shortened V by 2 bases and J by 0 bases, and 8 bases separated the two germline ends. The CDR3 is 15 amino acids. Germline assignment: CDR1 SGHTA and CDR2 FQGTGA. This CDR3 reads CASSLVAGSYNEQFF. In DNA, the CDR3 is TGTGCCAGCAGCTTAGTGGCGGGCTCCTACAATGAGCAGTTCTTC.